This entry concerns a single T cell receptor (beta chain). The record originates from a study of control samples from healthy donors and cancer patients. The repertoire was sequenced with immunoSEQ multiplex PCR; TCRdb's copy has only in-frame clones and lacks some. Altogether 99,000 or so clones are present, about four fifths being singletons, with the ten largest covering about 13%. Germline CDR1 and CDR2: MNHEY and SMNVEV (reference sequence). V shed 4 bases and J shed 2 bases, with 0 bases lying between them. The CDR3 consists of 12 residues. Sequencing input: blood. The sequence was obtained from a woman in her forties or fifties in good health. The V and J genes are TRBV27 and TRBJ2-6; unclear D gene. In DNA form, the CDR3 reads TGTGCCAGCAGTTCTGGGGCCAACGTCCTGACTTTC. Protein: CASSSGANVLTF. Full variable domain (missing parts from reference TRBV27 and TRBJ2-6): EAQVTQNPRYLITVTGKKLTVTCSQNMNHEYMSWYRQDPGLGLRQIYYSMNVEVTDKGDVPEGYKVSRKEKRNFPLILESPSPNQTSLYFCASSSGANVLTFGAGSRLTVL.